Included here is one T cell receptor (beta chain) sequence, with context. The data belong to a study of blood T cell repertoires in COVID-19. The overall study: Some COVID-19 samples were acute and others convalescent; all came from the United States, Italy and Spain. PBMCs, B-cell-depleted T cells, or T cells provided the cDNA or gDNA that made up the material.

In the authors' workflow: Researchers report that nucleated cell counts were estimated from reference gene primer amplification. Assay used: immunoSEQ multiplex PCR; TCRdb lists only in-frame clones, some missing. V and J calls and clone size are as listed in that table; D and trimming were resolved from the DNA. Among 75,000 to 100,000 clones listed, about 88% were seen once. The TCR comes from a woman aged 80 or over with acute or convalescent COVID-19. The sample taken for sequencing was peripheral blood.

For the CDR3, the DNA is TGTGCCAGCAGTTACTCCAGCGGGGGCCCATACAATGAGCAGTTCTTC. It encodes CASSYSSGGPYNEQFF. The chain employs TRBV6-5 and TRBJ2-1; 8 nucleotides line up with TRBD2. This CDR3 is built from 16 residues. The germline gives CDR1 MNHEY, CDR2 SVGAGI. V was clipped by 0 bases and J by 4 bases; unmatched bases: 5.